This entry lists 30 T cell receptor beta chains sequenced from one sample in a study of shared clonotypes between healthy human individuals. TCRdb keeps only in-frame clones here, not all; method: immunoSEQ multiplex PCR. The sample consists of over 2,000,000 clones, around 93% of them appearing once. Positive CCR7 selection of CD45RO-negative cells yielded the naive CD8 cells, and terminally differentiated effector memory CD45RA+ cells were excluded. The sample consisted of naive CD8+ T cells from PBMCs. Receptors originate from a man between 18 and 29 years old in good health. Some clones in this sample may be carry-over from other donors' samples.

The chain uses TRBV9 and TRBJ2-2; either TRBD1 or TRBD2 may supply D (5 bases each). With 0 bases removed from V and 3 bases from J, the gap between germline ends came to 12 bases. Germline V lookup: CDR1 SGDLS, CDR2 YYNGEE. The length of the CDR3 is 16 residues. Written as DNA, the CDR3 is TGTGCCAGCAGCGTAGGACGGGGACCACACACCGGGGAGCTGTTTTTT. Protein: CASSVGRGPHTGELFF.

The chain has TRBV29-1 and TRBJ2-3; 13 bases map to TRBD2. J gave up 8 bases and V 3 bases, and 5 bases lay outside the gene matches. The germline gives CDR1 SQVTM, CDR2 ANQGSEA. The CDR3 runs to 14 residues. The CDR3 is CSVDGLAGDGTQYF. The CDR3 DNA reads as TGCAGCGTTGACGGACTAGCGGGAGATGGTACGCAGTATTTT.

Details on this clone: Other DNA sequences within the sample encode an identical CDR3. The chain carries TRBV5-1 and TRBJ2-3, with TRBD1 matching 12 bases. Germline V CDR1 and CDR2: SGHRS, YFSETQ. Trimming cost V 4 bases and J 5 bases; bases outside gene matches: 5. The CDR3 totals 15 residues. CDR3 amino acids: CASSSGTGGIDTQYF. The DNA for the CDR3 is TGCGCCAGCAGCAGCGGGACAGGGGGCATAGATACGCAGTATTTT. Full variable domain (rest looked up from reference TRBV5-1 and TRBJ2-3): KAGVTQTPRYLIKTRGQQVTLSCSPISGHRSVSWYQQTPGQGLQFLFEYFSETQRNKGNFPGRFSGRQFSNSRSEMNVSTLELGDSALYLCASSSGTGGIDTQYFGPGTRLTVL.

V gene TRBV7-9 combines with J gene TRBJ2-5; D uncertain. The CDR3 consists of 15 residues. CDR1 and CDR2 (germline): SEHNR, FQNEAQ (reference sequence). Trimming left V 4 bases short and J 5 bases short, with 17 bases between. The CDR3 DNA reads TGTGCCAGCAGCTACCGGACCGCCGAGACTGAGACCCAGTACTTC. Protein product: CASSYRTAETETQYF.

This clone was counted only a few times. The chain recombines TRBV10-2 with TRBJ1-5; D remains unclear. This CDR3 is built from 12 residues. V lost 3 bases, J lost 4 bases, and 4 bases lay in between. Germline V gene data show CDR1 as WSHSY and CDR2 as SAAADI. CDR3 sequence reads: CASSEWNQPQHF. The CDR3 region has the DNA TGCGCCAGCAGTGAATGGAATCAGCCCCAGCATTTT.

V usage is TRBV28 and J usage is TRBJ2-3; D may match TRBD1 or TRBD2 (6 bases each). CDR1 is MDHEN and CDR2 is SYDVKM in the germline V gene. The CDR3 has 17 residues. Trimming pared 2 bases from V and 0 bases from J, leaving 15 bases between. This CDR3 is CASSLRGTHASTDTQYF. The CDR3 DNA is TGTGCCAGCAGTTTACGCGGGACACATGCTAGCACAGATACGCAGTATTTT.

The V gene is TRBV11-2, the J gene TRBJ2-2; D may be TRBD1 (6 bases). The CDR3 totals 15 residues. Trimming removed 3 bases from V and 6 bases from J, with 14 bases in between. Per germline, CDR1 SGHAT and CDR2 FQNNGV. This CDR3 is CASSLGLGGAGELFF. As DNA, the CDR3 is TGTGCCAGCAGCTTGGGTCTTGGGGGCGCCGGGGAGCTGTTTTTT. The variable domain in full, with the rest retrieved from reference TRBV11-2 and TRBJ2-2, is EAGVAQSPRYKIIEKRQSVAFWCNPISGHATLYWYQQILGQGPKLLIQFQNNGVVDDSQLPKDRFSAERLKGVDSTLKIQPAKLEDSAVYLCASSLGLGGAGELFFGEGSRLTVL.

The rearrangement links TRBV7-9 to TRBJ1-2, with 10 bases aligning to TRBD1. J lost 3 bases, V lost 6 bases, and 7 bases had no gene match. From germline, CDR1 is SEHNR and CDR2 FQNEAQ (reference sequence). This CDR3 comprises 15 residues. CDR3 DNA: TGTGCCAGCAGGGCGACAGGGGGCAATTACTATGGCTACACCTTC. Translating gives CASRATGGNYYGYTF.

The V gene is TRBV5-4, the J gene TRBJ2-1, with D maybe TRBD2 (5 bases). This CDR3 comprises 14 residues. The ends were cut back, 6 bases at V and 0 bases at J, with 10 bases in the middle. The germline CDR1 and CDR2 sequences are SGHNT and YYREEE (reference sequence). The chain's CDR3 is CASTMGDSYNEQFF. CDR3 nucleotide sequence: TGTGCCAGCACCATGGGAGACTCCTACAATGAGCAGTTCTTC. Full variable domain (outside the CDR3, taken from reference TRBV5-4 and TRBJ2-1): ETGVTQSPTHLIKTRGQQVTLRCSSQSGHNTVSWYQQALGQGPQFIFQYYREEENGRGNFPPRFSGLQFPNYSSELNVNALELDDSALYLCASTMGDSYNEQFFGPGTRLTVL.

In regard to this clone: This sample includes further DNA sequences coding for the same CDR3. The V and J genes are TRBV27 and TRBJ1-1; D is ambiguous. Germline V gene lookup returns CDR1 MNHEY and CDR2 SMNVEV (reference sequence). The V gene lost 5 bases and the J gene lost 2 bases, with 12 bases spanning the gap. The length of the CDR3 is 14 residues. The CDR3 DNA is TGTGCCAGCAGTAACGGCGGAGGAAACACTGAAGCTTTCTTT. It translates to CASSNGGGNTEAFF.

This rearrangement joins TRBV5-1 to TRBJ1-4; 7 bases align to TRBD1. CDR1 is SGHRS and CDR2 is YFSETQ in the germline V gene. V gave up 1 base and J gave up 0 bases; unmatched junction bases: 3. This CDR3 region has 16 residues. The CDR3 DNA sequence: TGCGCCAGCAGCTTGCGACAGGGTGCAACTAATGAAAAACTGTTTTTT. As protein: CASSLRQGATNEKLFF. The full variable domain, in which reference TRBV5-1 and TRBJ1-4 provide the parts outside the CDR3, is KAGVTQTPRYLIKTRGQQVTLSCSPISGHRSVSWYQQTPGQGLQFLFEYFSETQRNKGNFPGRFSGRQFSNSRSEMNVSTLELGDSALYLCASSLRQGATNEKLFFGSGTQLSVL.

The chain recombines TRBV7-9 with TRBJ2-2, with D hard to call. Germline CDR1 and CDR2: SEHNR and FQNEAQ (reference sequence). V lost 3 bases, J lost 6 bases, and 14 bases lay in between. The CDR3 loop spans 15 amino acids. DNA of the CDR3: TGTGCCAGCAGCTTTGAGGAGAGTTATCCCGGGGAGCTGTTTTTT. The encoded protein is CASSFEESYPGELFF.

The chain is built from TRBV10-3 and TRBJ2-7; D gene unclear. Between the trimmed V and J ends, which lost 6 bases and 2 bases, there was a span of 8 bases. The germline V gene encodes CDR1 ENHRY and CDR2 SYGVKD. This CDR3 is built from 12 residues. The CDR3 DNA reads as TGTGCCATCAGGCCTGGTACCTACGAGCAGTACTTC. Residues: CAIRPGTYEQYF.

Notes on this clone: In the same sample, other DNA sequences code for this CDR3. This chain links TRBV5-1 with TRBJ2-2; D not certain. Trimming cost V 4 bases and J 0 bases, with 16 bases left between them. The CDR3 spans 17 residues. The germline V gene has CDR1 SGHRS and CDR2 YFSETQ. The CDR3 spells CASSPPRVGSNTGELFF. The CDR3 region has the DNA TGCGCCAGCAGCCCGCCAAGGGTTGGGTCGAACACCGGGGAGCTGTTTTTT. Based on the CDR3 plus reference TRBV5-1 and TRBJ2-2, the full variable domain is KAGVTQTPRYLIKTRGQQVTLSCSPISGHRSVSWYQQTPGQGLQFLFEYFSETQRNKGNFPGRFSGRQFSNSRSEMNVSTLELGDSALYLCASSPPRVGSNTGELFFGEGSRLTVL.

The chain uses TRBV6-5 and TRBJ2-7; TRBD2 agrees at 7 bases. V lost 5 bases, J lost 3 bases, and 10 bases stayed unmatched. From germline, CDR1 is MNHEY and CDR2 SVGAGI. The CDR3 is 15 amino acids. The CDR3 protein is CASSPLREYHYEQYF. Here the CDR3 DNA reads TGTGCCAGCAGTCCCTTGCGGGAGTACCACTACGAGCAGTACTTC.

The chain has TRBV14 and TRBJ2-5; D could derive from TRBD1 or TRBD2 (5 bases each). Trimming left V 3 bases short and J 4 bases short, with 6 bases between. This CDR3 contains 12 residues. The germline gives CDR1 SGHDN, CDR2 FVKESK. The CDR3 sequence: CASSQGVETQYF. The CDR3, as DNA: TGTGCCAGCAGCCAGGGGGTAGAGACCCAGTACTTC.

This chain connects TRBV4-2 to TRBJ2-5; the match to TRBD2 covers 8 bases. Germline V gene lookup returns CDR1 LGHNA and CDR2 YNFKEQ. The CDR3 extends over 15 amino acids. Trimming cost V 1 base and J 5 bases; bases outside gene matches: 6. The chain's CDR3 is CASSQAAGAVETQYF. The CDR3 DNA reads TGTGCCAGCAGCCAAGCAGCGGGAGCGGTGGAGACCCAGTACTTC.

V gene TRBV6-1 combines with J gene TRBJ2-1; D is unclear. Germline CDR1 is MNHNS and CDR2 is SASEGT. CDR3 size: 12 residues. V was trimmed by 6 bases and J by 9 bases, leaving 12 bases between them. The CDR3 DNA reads TGTGCCAGCAGCCCCCCTGGCCTTGAGCAGTTCTTC. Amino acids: CASSPPGLEQFF.

This CDR3 reads CASSLSSDSETQYF. CDR3 nucleotide sequence: TGTGCCAGCAGTTTATCGTCAGATTCAGAGACCCAGTACTTC. V and J are TRBV27 and TRBJ2-5; no reliable D call. V dropped 0 bases and J dropped 4 bases, with 9 bases sitting between them. CDR1 and CDR2 from the germline V gene are MNHEY and SMNVEV (reference sequence). CDR3 length: 14 residues.

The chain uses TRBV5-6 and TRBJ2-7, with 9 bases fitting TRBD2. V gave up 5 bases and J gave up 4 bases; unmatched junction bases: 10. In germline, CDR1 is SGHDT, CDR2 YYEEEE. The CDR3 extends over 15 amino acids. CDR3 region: CASRTHSGSQYEQYF. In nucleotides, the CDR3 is TGTGCCAGCAGAACCCATAGCGGGAGCCAATACGAGCAGTACTTC.

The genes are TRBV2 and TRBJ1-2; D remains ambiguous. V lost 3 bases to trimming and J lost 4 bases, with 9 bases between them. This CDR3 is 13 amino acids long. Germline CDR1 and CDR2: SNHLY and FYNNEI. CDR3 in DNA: TGTGCCAGCAGTGAGAGGGTGGTCTATGGCTACACCTTC. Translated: CASSERVVYGYTF.

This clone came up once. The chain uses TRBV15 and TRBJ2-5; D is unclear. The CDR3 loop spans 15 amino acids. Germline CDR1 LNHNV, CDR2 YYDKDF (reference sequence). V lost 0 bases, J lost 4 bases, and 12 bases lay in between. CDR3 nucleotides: TGTGCCACCAGCAGAGATATTCGGGTTGGAGAGACCCAGTACTTC. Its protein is CATSRDIRVGETQYF.

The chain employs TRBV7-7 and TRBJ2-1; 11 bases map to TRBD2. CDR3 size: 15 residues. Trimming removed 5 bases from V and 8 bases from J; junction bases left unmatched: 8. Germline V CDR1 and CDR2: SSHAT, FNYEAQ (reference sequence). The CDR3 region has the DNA TGTGCCAGCAGCCCCTCACTAGCGGGAGACGATGAGCAGTTCTTC. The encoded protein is CASSPSLAGDDEQFF.

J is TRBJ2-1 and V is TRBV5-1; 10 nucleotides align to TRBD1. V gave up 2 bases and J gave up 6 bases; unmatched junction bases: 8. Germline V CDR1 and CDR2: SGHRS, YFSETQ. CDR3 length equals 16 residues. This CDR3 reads CASSFNPGQGLNEQFF. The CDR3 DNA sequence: TGCGCCAGCAGCTTCAATCCGGGACAGGGGCTCAATGAGCAGTTCTTC.

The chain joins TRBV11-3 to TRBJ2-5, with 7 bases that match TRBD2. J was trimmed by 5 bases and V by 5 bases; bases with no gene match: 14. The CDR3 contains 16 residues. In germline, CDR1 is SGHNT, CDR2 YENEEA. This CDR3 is CASSLGSGTGRETQYF. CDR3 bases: TGTGCCAGCAGCCTAGGCAGCGGGACGGGCCGGGAGACCCAGTACTTC. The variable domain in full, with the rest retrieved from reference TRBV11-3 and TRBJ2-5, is EAGVVQSPRYKIIEKKQPVAFWCNPISGHNTLYWYLQNLGQGPELLIRYENEEAVDDSQLPKDRFSAERLKGVDSTLKIQPAELGDSAVYLCASSLGSGTGRETQYFGPGTRLLVL.

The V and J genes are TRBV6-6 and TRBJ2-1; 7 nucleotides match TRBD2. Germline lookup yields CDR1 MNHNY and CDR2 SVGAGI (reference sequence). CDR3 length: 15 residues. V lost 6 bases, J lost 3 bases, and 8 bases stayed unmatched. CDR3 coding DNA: TGTGCCAGCAGCCCCGAAGCGGGACTCTACAATGAGCAGTTCTTC. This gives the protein CASSPEAGLYNEQFF.

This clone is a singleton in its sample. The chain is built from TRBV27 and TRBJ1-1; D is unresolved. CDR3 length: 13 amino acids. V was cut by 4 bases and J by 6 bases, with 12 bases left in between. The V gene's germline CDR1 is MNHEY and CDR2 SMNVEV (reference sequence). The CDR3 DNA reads TGTGCCAGCAGTTCAGCGGGCGCCCCTGAAGCTTTCTTT. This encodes CASSSAGAPEAFF.

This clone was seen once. The CDR3 region has the DNA TGCGCCAGCAGCTTGGGAAGCTACAGTCCCACCGAGCAGTACTTC. Residues: CASSLGSYSPTEQYF. The chain couples TRBV5-1 to TRBJ2-7; D call uncertain. The ends were cut back, 0 bases at V and 6 bases at J, with 16 bases in the middle. CDR1 SGHRS and CDR2 YFSETQ come from the germline V gene. CDR3 length equals 15 residues.

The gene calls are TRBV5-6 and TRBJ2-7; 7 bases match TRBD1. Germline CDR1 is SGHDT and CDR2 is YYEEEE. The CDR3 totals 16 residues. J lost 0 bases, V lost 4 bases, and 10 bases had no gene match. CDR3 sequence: CASSPLPGTVSYEQYF. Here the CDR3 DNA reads TGTGCCAGCAGCCCGTTGCCGGGGACAGTCTCCTACGAGCAGTACTTC.

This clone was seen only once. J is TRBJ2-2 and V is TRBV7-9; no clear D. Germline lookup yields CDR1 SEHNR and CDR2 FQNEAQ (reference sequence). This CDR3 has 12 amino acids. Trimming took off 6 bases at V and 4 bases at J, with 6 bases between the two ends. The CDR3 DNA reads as TGTGCCAGCAGGCGGATCACCGGGGAGCTGTTTTTT. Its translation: CASRRITGELFF.